The 6 T cell receptor beta chains listed next were all sequenced from one sample in a study of blood T cells in healthy people across ages. The use of a sample-barcoded 5' primer and a J-beta primer mix characterized a second PCR of about 7 to 12 cycles. TCRdb ran MiXCR on the 5' RACE reads and lists one entry per CDR3 protein. The table shows roughly 1,000,000 distinct CDR3 sequences, with about 25% occurring only once. Separately, the same data were catalogued under a study of T cells of mothers and their children.

The sequenced material came from blood. The receptors shown here come from a girl aged 2 to 10 in good health.

The chain uses TRBV28 and TRBJ2-3; D remains unclear. Looked up from germline, CDR1 is MDHEN and CDR2 is SYDVKM. The V end was cut by 7 bases, the J end by 4 bases, with 12 bases between. The CDR3 totals 13 residues. Written as DNA, the CDR3 is TGTGCCAGCACCCAGGATCCCGCAGATACGCAGTATTTT. Translation gives CASTQDPADTQYF.

For this clonotype: Germline is not matched at one junction end, which may reflect a read error. The chain couples TRBV27 to TRBJ2-7; D remains ambiguous. The tail of the sequence fits TRBJ2-1 better, so the J call may be wrong. The CDR3 consists of 11 residues. CDR1 MNHEY and CDR2 SMNVEV come from the germline V gene (reference sequence). CDR3 DNA: TGTACCAGCAGTTGGAACAATGAGCAGTTCTTC. Translation gives CTSSWNNEQFF.

This clonotype was detected only a few times. This sequence joins TRBV27 and TRBJ2-7; the D gene is possibly TRBD2 (5 bases). CDR3 length: 15 residues. Per the germline V gene, CDR1 is MNHEY and CDR2 is SMNVEV (reference sequence). The germline V and J ends were trimmed by 3 bases and 2 bases, with 14 bases remaining between them. CDR3 nucleotide sequence: TGTGCCAGCAGTTTTGGAGGACCATCCCCCTACGAGCAGTACTTC. It yields the protein CASSFGGPSPYEQYF.

This chain connects TRBV5-1 to TRBJ1-2, with TRBD1 identical over 7 bases. CDR3 size: 14 residues. V was pared by 2 bases and J by 5 bases, with 6 bases of the junction left unmatched. Germline V CDR1 and CDR2: SGHRS, YFSETQ. The CDR3 DNA reads as TGCGCCAGCAGCTTCGGCGGGACAGAATATGGCTACACCTTC. This encodes CASSFGGTEYGYTF. The full variable domain, its missing parts supplied by reference TRBV5-1 and TRBJ1-2, is KAGVTQTPRYLIKTRGQQVTLSCSPISGHRSVSWYQQTPGQGLQFLFEYFSETQRNKGNFPGRFSGRQFSNSRSEMNVSTLELGDSALYLCASSFGGTEYGYTFGSGTRLTVV.

This chain joins TRBV10-3 and TRBJ1-2; D is unclear. Between the trimmed V and J ends, which lost 3 bases and 2 bases, there was a span of 7 bases. Germline V gene data show CDR1 as ENHRY and CDR2 as SYGVKD. The CDR3 has 13 residues. The CDR3 DNA sequence: TGTGCCATCAGTGACAACCAGAACTATGGCTACACCTTC. Translating gives CAISDNQNYGYTF.

The V and J genes are TRBV18 and TRBJ1-2, with TRBD1 identical over 8 bases. Per the germline V gene, CDR1 is KGHSH and CDR2 is LQKENI. CDR3 length: 15 residues. V dropped 4 bases and J dropped 4; count of bases not matched to a gene: 8. The CDR3 loop reads CASSQGQVVGYGYTF. The CDR3 DNA reads TGTGCCAGCTCACAGGGACAGGTTGTGGGCTATGGCTACACCTTC.